Below, 26 T cell receptor beta chains from the same sample are listed, as sequenced in a study of blood T cell repertoires in COVID-19. Using immunoSEQ multiplex PCR, the repertoire was profiled, and TCRdb retains in-frame clones only, with some absent. The table includes 35,000 to 55,000 clones, about 89% detected once. The source material was peripheral blood. These receptors came from a man between 65 and 85 years old with active COVID-19.

CDR3 bases: TGTGCCAGCAGCACGCCGGGACAGGGAAGGGGTGAGCAGTTCTTC. It is translated as CASSTPGQGRGEQFF. The chain links TRBV5-4 to TRBJ2-1; 9 bases line up with TRBD1. Germline V CDR1 and CDR2: SGHNT, YYREEE (reference sequence). The CDR3 covers 15 residues. V shed 4 bases, J shed 9 bases, and the junction held 11 bases outside the gene matches.

The chain couples TRBV7-9 to TRBJ1-4; 7 bases map to TRBD1. J gave up 0 bases and V 4 bases, and 5 bases lay outside the gene matches. The germline CDR1 and CDR2 sequences are SEHNR and FQNEAQ (reference sequence). The CDR3 consists of 16 residues. The DNA for the CDR3 is TGTGCCAGCAGCTGGTCAGGGGGTGCAACTAATGAAAAACTGTTTTTT. As protein: CASSWSGGATNEKLFF.

This chain connects TRBV7-9 to TRBJ2-3, with TRBD2 as a possible D gene (5 bases). V lost 1 base and J 1 base, leaving 9 bases between the germline ends. Germline values: CDR1 SEHNR, CDR2 FQNEAQ (reference sequence). The CDR3 length is 15 residues. The CDR3, as DNA: TGTGCCAGCAGCTTAGTGCGAGCGGGCACAGATACGCAGTATTTT. As protein: CASSLVRAGTDTQYF.

The V and J genes are TRBV3-1 (or the pseudogene TRBV3-2) and TRBJ2-3; 8 nucleotides line up with TRBD2. The CDR3 consists of 18 residues. Per the germline V gene, CDR1 is LGHDT and CDR2 is YNNKEL (reference sequence). The ends lost 4 bases at V and 8 bases at J; junction bases unmatched: 20. CDR3 DNA: TGTGCCAGCAGCCCTCCTCTTGGGTCGGGGGGGCGAGTGAGTACGCAGTATTTT. Translating it yields CASSPPLGSGGRVSTQYF.

J is TRBJ2-7 and V is TRBV27; the match to TRBD2 covers 9 bases. The CDR3 is made up of 16 amino acids. V shed 6 bases and J 2 bases; nucleotides not matched to a gene: 11. Germline V lookup: CDR1 MNHEY, CDR2 SMNVEV (reference sequence). The CDR3 protein is CASSQAGGRTPYEQYF. The CDR3, as DNA: TGTGCCAGCAGCCAAGCGGGGGGCCGAACGCCCTACGAGCAGTACTTC.

This clone was observed a handful of times. This rearrangement joins TRBV2 to TRBJ1-3; no firm D call. The CDR3 runs to 14 residues. Trimming took 4 bases from V and 0 from J, leaving 7 bases between them. Germline CDR1 and CDR2: SNHLY and FYNNEI. CDR3 DNA: TGTGCCAGCAGTGTTGAGTTCTCTGGAAACACCATATATTTT. Its translation is CASSVEFSGNTIYF.

The chain couples TRBV7-9 to TRBJ1-1, with TRBD1 as a possible D gene (5 bases). Deletions cut 3 bases from V and 1 base from J, with 9 bases between. The CDR3 sequence is 14 residues long. CDR1 and CDR2 (germline): SEHNR, FQNEAQ (reference sequence). CDR3 in DNA: TGTGCCAGCAGCTTCCTGACAGAGAACACTGAAGCTTTCTTT. It translates to CASSFLTENTEAFF.

This chain uses TRBV12-1 with TRBJ2-2; no DNA check was done on the table's D call, TRBD2. TRBV12-1 is listed as a pseudogene. This CDR3 is 17 amino acids long. The CDR3 DNA is TGTGCCAGCAGCTTTGATGGAGGGCTCCGGAACACCGGGGAGCTGTTTTTT. As protein: CASSFDGGLRNTGELFF.

This chain joins TRBV5-6 and TRBJ2-3, with D hard to call. CDR1 is SGHDT and CDR2 is YYEEEE in the germline V gene. V lost 0 bases and J lost 0, with 5 bases in between. This CDR3 contains 14 residues. In DNA form, the CDR3 reads TGTGCCAGCAGCTTGGACTATAGCACAGATACGCAGTATTTT. This sequence encodes CASSLDYSTDTQYF.

V is TRBV11-2 and J is TRBJ1-1; TRBD1 might be the D (5 bases). There are 14 residues in the CDR3. Germline-derived CDR1 and CDR2 are SGHAT and FQNNGV. Trimming stripped 3 bases from V and 1 base from J, with 9 bases between. The CDR3 region is CASSLDQGNTEAFF. The CDR3 bases are TGTGCCAGCAGCTTGGACCAGGGGAACACTGAAGCTTTCTTT.

The rearrangement links TRBV19 to TRBJ1-3; D not certain. The CDR3 sequence is 14 residues long. V was cut by 2 bases and J by 4 bases, with 9 bases left in between. In germline, CDR1 is LNHDA, CDR2 SQIVND (reference sequence). The CDR3 DNA reads as TGTGCCAGTAGTATACGACTGGTCGGAAACACCATATATTTT. It translates to CASSIRLVGNTIYF. The full variable domain, its missing parts supplied by reference TRBV19 and TRBJ1-3, is DGGITQSPKYLFRKEGQNVTLSCEQNLNHDAMYWYRQDPGQGLRLIYYSQIVNDFQKGDIAEGYSVSREKKESFPLTVTSAQKNPTAFYLCASSIRLVGNTIYFGEGSWLTVV.

This chain uses TRBV19 with TRBJ1-2; D call uncertain. V lost 4 bases and J lost 6, with 15 bases in between. The CDR3 has 14 amino acids. Per the germline V gene, CDR1 is LNHDA and CDR2 is SQIVND (reference sequence). CDR3 sequence (DNA): TGTGCCAGTAGTAGCATGTCTCAGGCTGATGGCTACACCTTC. This gives the protein CASSSMSQADGYTF.

This chain links TRBV20-1 with TRBJ2-7; 7 nucleotides agree with TRBD2. The CDR3 contains 15 residues. After removal of 3 bases from V and 2 bases from J, the junction contained 10 bases not matched to a gene. Germline CDR1 reads DFQATT; CDR2 reads SNEGSKA (reference sequence). The CDR3 bases are TGCAGTGCTAGTGGAAGAGCGGGGAGGACCTACGAGCAGTACTTC. It specifies CSASGRAGRTYEQYF.

This sequence joins TRBV6-5 and TRBJ1-5, with a weak D call TRBD1 (6 bases). CDR3 length: 15 residues. V was cut by 3 bases and J by 5 bases, with 14 bases left in between. Germline V gene data show CDR1 as MNHEY and CDR2 as SVGAGI. CDR3 DNA: TGTGCCAGCAGTTATCGGCAGGGGTCGGATCAGCCCCAGCATTTT. Encoded protein: CASSYRQGSDQPQHF.

The genes are TRBV18 and TRBJ2-7; maybe TRBD1 (6 bases). CDR1 and CDR2 from the germline V gene are KGHSH and LQKENI. V was pared by 4 bases and J by 3 bases, with 19 bases between. This CDR3 has 16 amino acids. CDR3 in DNA: TGTGCCAGCTCACTAGCTGTGACAGGCGCCATCTACGAGCAGTACTTC. This gives the protein CASSLAVTGAIYEQYF.

In DNA form, the CDR3 reads TGTGCCAGCAGGGAGAGCACTAGCACAGATACGCAGTATTTT. It encodes CASRESTSTDTQYF. The chain employs TRBV6-5 and TRBJ2-3, with D unclear. The germline gives CDR1 MNHEY, CDR2 SVGAGI. This CDR3 has 14 residues. V was shortened by 6 bases and J by 0 bases, with 10 bases between the two germline ends.

The chain joins TRBV20-1 to TRBJ2-2; 8 positions agree with TRBD2. V trimming: 3 bases; J trimming: 7 bases; junction bases outside the gene matches: 7. The CDR3 runs to 14 residues. The germline V gene has CDR1 DFQATT and CDR2 SNEGSKA (reference sequence). The CDR3 protein is CSASPGGPVGELFF. The CDR3 DNA sequence: TGCAGTGCTAGTCCGGGGGGGCCTGTCGGGGAGCTGTTTTTT.

J is TRBJ2-7 and V is TRBV7-9, with D possibly matching TRBD1 (5 bases). The CDR3 consists of 14 residues. CDR1 is SEHNR, CDR2 FQNEAQ, per germline (reference sequence). Trimming removed 2 bases from V and 5 bases from J, with 13 bases in between. The CDR3 DNA sequence: TGTGCCAGCAGCTTACAGGGCGCCTTTGACGAGCAGTACTTC. Translating gives CASSLQGAFDEQYF. Full variable domain (rest looked up from reference TRBV7-9 and TRBJ2-7): DTGVSQNPRHKITKRGQNVTFRCDPISEHNRLYWYRQTLGQGPEFLTYFQNEAQLEKSRLLSDRFSAERPKGSFSTLEIQRTEQGDSAMYLCASSLQGAFDEQYFGPGTRLTVT.

The rearrangement links TRBV18 to TRBJ2-5, with 12 positions matching TRBD1. Germline V gives CDR1 KGHSH, CDR2 LQKENI. The CDR3 sequence is 15 residues long. The junction had 6 bases not matched to a gene; V was cut back by 6 bases and J by 4 bases. CDR3 loop: CASSRGTGGTETQYF. In DNA form, the CDR3 reads TGTGCCAGCTCCCGCGGGACAGGGGGCACAGAGACCCAGTACTTC.

The V call is TRBV4-2, the J call TRBJ2-7, with 9 positions matching TRBD1. V was clipped by 0 bases and J by 5 bases; unmatched bases: 5. Looked up from germline, CDR1 is LGHNA and CDR2 is YNFKEQ. The CDR3 loop spans 15 amino acids. The CDR3 loop is CASSQDWDRADEQYF. The CDR3 DNA follows: TGTGCCAGCAGCCAAGATTGGGACAGGGCCGACGAGCAGTACTTC.

The rearrangement links TRBV9 to TRBJ2-5; TRBD1 is a possible D gene (6 bases). The CDR3 consists of 15 residues. Germline CDR1 is SGDLS and CDR2 is YYNGEE. V was trimmed by 4 bases and J by 1 base, leaving 14 bases between them. The DNA for the CDR3 is TGTGCCAGCAGCCCCCCGGACAGATCCCAAGAGACCCAGTACTTC. Protein: CASSPPDRSQETQYF.

This chain uses TRBV6-1 with TRBJ1-2; the D is unclear. This CDR3 is built from 11 residues. Germline V gene lookup returns CDR1 MNHNS and CDR2 SASEGT. V was cut by 3 bases and J by 8 bases, with 7 bases left in between. The CDR3 nucleotides read TGTGCCAGCAGTGATGTGTTAGGCTACACCTTC. It specifies CASSDVLGYTF.

The V call is TRBV2, the J call TRBJ1-1; D remains unclear. Germline loops: CDR1 SNHLY, CDR2 FYNNEI. Between the trimmed V and J ends, which lost 8 bases and 7 bases, there was a span of 20 bases. The CDR3 sequence is 14 residues long. CDR3 region: CASVLRQVVGEAFF. For the CDR3, the DNA is TGTGCCAGCGTCCTTAGACAAGTTGTGGGTGAAGCTTTCTTT. Based on the CDR3 plus reference TRBV2 and TRBJ1-1, the full variable domain is EPEVTQTPSHQVTQMGQEVILRCVPISNHLYFYWYRQILGQKVEFLVSFYNNEISEKSEIFDDQFSVERPDGSNFTLKIRSTKLEDSAMYFCASVLRQVVGEAFFGQGTRLTVV.

Regarding this clone: Different DNA sequences within this sample yield the same CDR3. The V and J genes are TRBV28 and TRBJ1-5; D ambiguous. In germline, CDR1 is MDHEN, CDR2 SYDVKM. This CDR3 comprises 12 residues. The germline V and J ends were trimmed by 6 bases and 2 bases, with 5 bases remaining between them. The CDR3 is CASSSGNQPQHF. CDR3 DNA sequence: TGTGCCAGCAGCAGTGGCAATCAGCCCCAGCATTTT. The full variable domain, with the rest looked up from reference TRBV28 and TRBJ1-5, is DVKVTQSSRYLVKRTGEKVFLECVQDMDHENMFWYRQDPGLGLRLIYFSYDVKMKEKGDIPEGYSVSREKKERFSLILESASTNQTSMYLCASSSGNQPQHFGDGTRLSIL.

This clone showed up just a few times. The chain is built from TRBV28 and TRBJ1-5; D remains ambiguous. Per germline, CDR1 MDHEN and CDR2 SYDVKM. V was clipped by 7 bases and J by 7 bases, with 11 bases between them. The CDR3 extends over 12 amino acids. CDR3 sequence (DNA): TGTGCCAGCACCTACGCGGGGCAGCCCCAGCATTTT. Amino acids: CASTYAGQPQHF.

Here the CDR3 reads CASSLGAGWDNEQFF. DNA of the CDR3: TGCGCCAGCAGCTTGGGAGCGGGGTGGGACAATGAGCAGTTCTTC. The V call is TRBV5-1, the J call TRBJ2-1, with 7 bases matching TRBD2. This CDR3 spans 15 amino acids. Germline CDR1 reads SGHRS; CDR2 reads YFSETQ. The V segment lost 0 bases and the J segment 5 bases; nucleotides outside the gene matches: 5.